This entry lists 19 T cell receptor beta chains sequenced from one sample in a study of T cells in Graves' hyperthyroidism and ophthalmopathy. Template material for amplifying TCR beta CDR3 regions consisted of RNA transcripts. The TCR CDR3 first-round RT-PCR relied on the HTBI primer set. Each CDR3 protein gets one entry after TCRdb re-called the multiplex PCR reads with MiXCR. The data show some 490,000 distinct CDR3 sequences, with about 16% seen just once and roughly 29% held by the top ten. The sample comprised blood. These receptors were obtained from a woman aged 30 to 39 with Graves' ophthalmopathy.

This clonotype was detected many times. The chain is built from TRBV28 and TRBJ2-7; weak D call: TRBD2 (5 bases). The germline CDR1 and CDR2 sequences are MDHEN and SYDVKM. This CDR3 has 16 residues. Trimming took 5 bases from V and 3 from J, leaving 20 bases between them. In DNA form, the CDR3 reads TGTGCCAGCAGTCCCCCCTCGGGATCAGACGACTACGAGCAGTACTTC. Its translation is CASSPPSGSDDYEQYF.

The chain recombines TRBV6-1 with TRBJ1-1; TRBD1 matches at 10 bases. The CDR3 is 15 residues long. Losses at the gene ends were 6 bases for V and 6 bases for J; bases not matched to a gene: 10. Germline lookup yields CDR1 MNHNS and CDR2 SASEGT. CDR3 bases: TGTGCCAGCAGCCGAAACCGGGACAGGGGTTCTGAAGCTTTCTTT. This encodes CASSRNRDRGSEAFF.

This clonotype was observed a handful of times. The chain uses TRBV4-2 and TRBJ2-1, with TRBD2 as a possible D gene (6 bases). The CDR3 runs 16 residues. Trimming cost V 1 base and J 7 bases, with 17 bases left between them. Germline CDR1 LGHNA, CDR2 YNFKEQ. DNA of the CDR3: TGTGCCAGCAGCCAAGGGGAGGCACAGCCTTTTAATGAGCAGTTCTTC. Amino acid sequence: CASSQGEAQPFNEQFF.

This clonotype came up many times. The V gene is TRBV20-1, the J gene TRBJ1-1, with D uncertain. V was clipped by 0 bases and J by 1 base, with 9 bases between them. The CDR3 spans 14 residues. Germline V gives CDR1 DFQATT, CDR2 SNEGSKA (reference sequence). CDR3: CSARDVSANTEAFF. The CDR3 DNA reads as TGCAGTGCTAGAGATGTCTCCGCGAACACTGAAGCTTTCTTT.

Ten or more counts support this clonotype. The V gene is TRBV6-1, the J gene TRBJ2-1; 7 nucleotides match TRBD2. Germline CDR1 MNHNS, CDR2 SASEGT. The V segment lost 5 bases and the J segment 0 bases; nucleotides outside the gene matches: 13. This CDR3 region has 18 residues. The CDR3 DNA sequence: TGTGCCAGCAGTACGACTAGCCTAAGCATTAACTCCTACAATGAGCAGTTCTTC. It specifies CASSTTSLSINSYNEQFF.

This clonotype appeared many times. The gene calls are TRBV2 and TRBJ1-4; no clear D gene. Germline lookup yields CDR1 SNHLY and CDR2 FYNNEI. V was cut by 4 bases and J by 8 bases, with 11 bases left in between. The CDR3 runs to 13 residues. As DNA, the CDR3 is TGTGCCAGCAGTGGGAACAGAGGGGAAAAACTGTTTTTT. Protein: CASSGNRGEKLFF. The variable domain in full, with the rest retrieved from reference TRBV2 and TRBJ1-4, is EPEVTQTPSHQVTQMGQEVILRCVPISNHLYFYWYRQILGQKVEFLVSFYNNEISEKSEIFDDQFSVERPDGSNFTLKIRSTKLEDSAMYFCASSGNRGEKLFFGSGTQLSVL.

The sample holds a few counts of this clonotype. This chain uses TRBV18 with TRBJ1-6; no clear D. The CDR3 is 16 residues long. Deletions cut 4 bases from V and 4 bases from J, with 14 bases between. Germline V CDR1 and CDR2: KGHSH, LQKENI. The CDR3 reads CASSRGGSSYNSPLHF. The CDR3 nucleotides read TGTGCCAGCTCACGCGGCGGGTCCTCATATAATTCACCCCTCCACTTT.

This clonotype was recorded many times. V gene TRBV6-2 or TRBV6-3 combines with J gene TRBJ2-1, with D possibly TRBD1 on 6 matching bases. The CDR3 runs 14 residues. Germline-derived CDR1 and CDR2 are MNHEY and SVGEGT. V lost 8 bases and J 7 bases, leaving 18 bases between the germline ends. CDR3 DNA sequence: TGTGCCAGCGCAAAAGGACAGCCGCCAAATGAGCAGTTCTTC. Translation: CASAKGQPPNEQFF.

This clonotype was seen more than once but under ten times. V gene TRBV5-1 combines with J gene TRBJ2-1; D is possibly TRBD1 or TRBD2 (7 bases each). The CDR3 loop spans 12 amino acids. Looked up from germline, CDR1 is SGHRS and CDR2 is YFSETQ. Trimming cost V 3 bases and J 14 bases, with 15 bases left between them. The CDR3 sequence is CASSYQGGLEFF. The CDR3 nucleotides are TGCGCCAGCAGCTACCAGGGGGGGCTCGAGTTCTTC.

At least ten counts were recorded for this clonotype. The chain joins TRBV18 to TRBJ2-2, with D possibly being TRBD2 (5 bases). Germline assignment: CDR1 KGHSH and CDR2 LQKENI. Trimming shortened V by 2 bases and J by 4 bases, and 8 bases separated the two germline ends. This CDR3 spans 14 amino acids. This CDR3 reads CASSPGSRTGELFF. CDR3 bases: TGTGCCAGCTCACCAGGGAGCCGCACCGGGGAGCTGTTTTTT.

The J gene is TRBJ2-2, the V gene TRBV4-3, with D perhaps matching TRBD1 (6 bases). The CDR3 covers 17 residues. Deletions cut 1 base from V and 0 bases from J, with 12 bases between. Germline CDR1 and CDR2: LGHNA and YSLEER. CDR3 in amino acids: CASSQVTGTTNTGELFF. The CDR3 DNA reads as TGCGCCAGCAGCCAAGTTACCGGGACAACGAACACCGGGGAGCTGTTTTTT.

This clonotype appeared many times. The gene calls are TRBV4-2 and TRBJ2-3; D not resolved. V was cut by 0 bases and J by 0 bases, with 16 bases left in between. The CDR3 runs to 18 residues. Germline V lookup: CDR1 LGHNA, CDR2 YNFKEQ. In nucleotides, the CDR3 is TGTGCCAGCAGCCAAGATTGGACCAACCCTGTAAGCACAGATACGCAGTATTTT. It specifies CASSQDWTNPVSTDTQYF.

This clonotype was picked up many times. This chain connects TRBV18 to TRBJ2-1; TRBD2 agrees at 9 bases. Germline lookup yields CDR1 KGHSH and CDR2 LQKENI. The CDR3 is 16 residues long. V trimming: 1 base; J trimming: 3 bases; junction bases outside the gene matches: 4. CDR3 sequence (DNA): TGTGCCAGCTCACCACAACTAGCGGGCAGCTACAATGAGCAGTTCTTC. This gives the protein CASSPQLAGSYNEQFF.

This clonotype was seen a handful of times. The chain joins TRBV20-1 to TRBJ2-5; TRBD1 aligns across 7 bases. The V gene end was trimmed by 2 bases and the J gene end by 2 bases; junction bases not matched to a gene: 8. CDR3 length equals 15 residues. Looked up from germline, CDR1 is DFQATT and CDR2 is SNEGSKA (reference sequence). CDR3 loop: CSARPTTGRQETQYF. CDR3 coding DNA: TGCAGTGCTAGACCCACGACAGGGCGGCAAGAGACCCAGTACTTC.

This clonotype was counted a few times. This chain connects TRBV7-9 to TRBJ2-2; 8 bases are shared with TRBD1. This CDR3 has 10 amino acids. The germline V gene encodes CDR1 SEHNR and CDR2 FQNEAQ (reference sequence). The V and J ends lost 9 bases and 13 bases, in that order; junction bases with no gene match: 4. The CDR3 DNA reads as TGTGCCAGTGGACAGGGTGGGCTGTTTTTT. This translates into CASGQGGLFF.

This clonotype was seen many times. This chain joins TRBV10-3 and TRBJ1-1, with TRBD1 matching over 7 bases. The CDR3 consists of 13 residues. The V gene end was trimmed by 5 bases and the J gene end by 6 bases; junction bases not matched to a gene: 6. Germline V gives CDR1 ENHRY, CDR2 SYGVKD. The CDR3 is CAISQGDTPEAFF. The CDR3 DNA reads TGTGCCATCAGTCAGGGGGATACCCCTGAAGCTTTCTTT.

This clonotype was detected ten times or more. The V gene is TRBV28, the J gene TRBJ2-1, with D perhaps TRBD2 (6 bases). The germline V gene has CDR1 MDHEN and CDR2 SYDVKM. Trimming shortened V by 5 bases and J by 4 bases, and 18 bases separated the two germline ends. CDR3 length: 16 amino acids. As DNA, the CDR3 is TGTGCCAGCAGTCCCCTTATGGGGGAGGCTTACAATGAGCAGTTCTTC. Translating it yields CASSPLMGEAYNEQFF.

The sample holds a few counts of this clonotype. The rearrangement uses TRBV28 and TRBJ2-1; the D gene could be TRBD1 or TRBD2 (6 bases each). CDR1 and CDR2 from the germline V gene are MDHEN and SYDVKM. CDR3 length equals 15 residues. V was trimmed by 6 bases and J by 6 bases, leaving 18 bases between them. The CDR3, as DNA: TGTGCCAGCAGGCCTTTGTCGGGGGCGCCCAATGAGCAGTTCTTC. Translated: CASRPLSGAPNEQFF.

Only a few counts were recorded for this clonotype. The chain employs TRBV29-1 and TRBJ2-1; TRBD1 aligns across 9 bases. This CDR3 has 15 amino acids. The junction had 9 bases not matched to a gene; V was cut back by 4 bases and J by 5 bases. Germline values: CDR1 SQVTM, CDR2 ANQGSEA. This CDR3 reads CSVGALDRGHNEQFF. The CDR3 DNA is TGCAGCGTTGGTGCCCTGGACAGGGGACACAATGAGCAGTTCTTC.